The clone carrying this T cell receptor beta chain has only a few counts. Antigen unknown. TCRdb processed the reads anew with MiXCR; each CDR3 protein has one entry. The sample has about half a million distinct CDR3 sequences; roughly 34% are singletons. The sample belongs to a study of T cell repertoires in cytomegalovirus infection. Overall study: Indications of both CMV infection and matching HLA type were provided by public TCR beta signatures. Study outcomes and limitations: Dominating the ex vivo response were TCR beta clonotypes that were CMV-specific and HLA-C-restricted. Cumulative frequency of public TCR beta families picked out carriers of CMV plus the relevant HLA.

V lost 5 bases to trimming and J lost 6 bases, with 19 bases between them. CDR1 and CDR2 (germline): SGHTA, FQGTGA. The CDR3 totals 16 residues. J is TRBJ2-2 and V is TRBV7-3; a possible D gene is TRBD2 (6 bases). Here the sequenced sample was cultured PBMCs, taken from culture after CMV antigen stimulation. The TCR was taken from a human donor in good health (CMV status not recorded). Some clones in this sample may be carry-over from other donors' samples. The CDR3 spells CASSPTRRLGSGELFF. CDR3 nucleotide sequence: TGTGCCAGCAGCCCGACCAGAAGACTAGGTTCCGGGGAGCTGTTTTTT.